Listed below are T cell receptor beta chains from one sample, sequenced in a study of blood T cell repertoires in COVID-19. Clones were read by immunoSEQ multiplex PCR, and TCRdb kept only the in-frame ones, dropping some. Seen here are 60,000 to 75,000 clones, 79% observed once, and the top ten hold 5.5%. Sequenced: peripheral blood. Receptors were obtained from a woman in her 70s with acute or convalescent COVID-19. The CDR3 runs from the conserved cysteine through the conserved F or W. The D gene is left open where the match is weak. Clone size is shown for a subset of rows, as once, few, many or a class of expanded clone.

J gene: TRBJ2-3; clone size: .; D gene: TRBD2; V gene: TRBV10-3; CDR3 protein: CAISESASGGSDTQYF; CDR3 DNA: TGTGCCATCAGTGAGTCGGCTAGCGGGGGTTCAGATACGCAGTATTTT
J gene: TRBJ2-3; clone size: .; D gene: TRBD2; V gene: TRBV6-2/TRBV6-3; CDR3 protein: CASSTTSGAPFRTDTQYF; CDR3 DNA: TGTGCCAGCAGCACGACTAGCGGGGCGCCTTTCCGCACAGATACGCAGTATTTT
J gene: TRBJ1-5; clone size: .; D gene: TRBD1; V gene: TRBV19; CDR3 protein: CASSISAGGNQPQHF; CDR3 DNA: TGTGCCAGTAGTATAAGTGCAGGGGGGAATCAGCCCCAGCATTTT
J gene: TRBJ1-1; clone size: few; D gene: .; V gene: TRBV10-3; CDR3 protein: CAIRGDREAFF; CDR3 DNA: TGTGCCATCCGGGGAGACCGTGAAGCTTTCTTT
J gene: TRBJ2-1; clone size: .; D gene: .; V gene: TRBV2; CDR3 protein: CASSPQNEQFF; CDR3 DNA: TGTGCCAGCAGTCCACAAAATGAGCAGTTCTTC
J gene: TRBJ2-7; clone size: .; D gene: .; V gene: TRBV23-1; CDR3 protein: CASRLGGGSYEQYF; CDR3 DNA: TGCGCCAGCCGTTTAGGGGGTGGATCCTACGAGCAGTACTTC
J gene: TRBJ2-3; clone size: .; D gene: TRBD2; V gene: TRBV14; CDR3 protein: CASSQLAVGTDTQYF; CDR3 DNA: TGTGCCAGCAGCCAACTAGCGGTCGGCACAGATACGCAGTATTTT
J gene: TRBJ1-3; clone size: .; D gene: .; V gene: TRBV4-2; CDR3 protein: CASSQGNSRNTIYF; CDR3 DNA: TGTGCCAGCAGCCAAGGTAACAGCAGAAACACCATATATTTT
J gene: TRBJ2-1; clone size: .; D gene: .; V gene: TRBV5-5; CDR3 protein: CASSLSGEQFF; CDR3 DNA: TGTGCCAGCAGCTTGTCGGGTGAGCAGTTCTTC
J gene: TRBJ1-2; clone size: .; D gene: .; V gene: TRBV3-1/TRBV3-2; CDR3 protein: CASSQDTRGYYGYTF; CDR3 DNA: TGTGCCAGCAGCCAAGATACGAGGGGGTACTATGGCTACACCTTC
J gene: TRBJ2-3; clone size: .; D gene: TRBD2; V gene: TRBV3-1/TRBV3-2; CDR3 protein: CASNLAGVTDTQYF; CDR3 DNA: TGTGCCAGCAATTTGGCGGGGGTCACAGATACGCAGTATTTT
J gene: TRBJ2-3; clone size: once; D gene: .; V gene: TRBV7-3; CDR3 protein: CASSLQGRDTQYF; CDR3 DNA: TGTGCCAGCAGCCTACAGGGTCGGGATACGCAGTATTTT
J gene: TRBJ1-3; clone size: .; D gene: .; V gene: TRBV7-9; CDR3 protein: CASSQPPGELTGNTIYF; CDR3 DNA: TGTGCCAGCAGCCAACCCCCGGGAGAACTCACTGGAAACACCATATATTTT
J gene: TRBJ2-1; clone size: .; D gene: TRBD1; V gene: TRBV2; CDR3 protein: CASRTGQGFYNEQFF; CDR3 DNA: TGTGCCAGCAGGACGGGACAGGGGTTCTACAATGAGCAGTTCTTC
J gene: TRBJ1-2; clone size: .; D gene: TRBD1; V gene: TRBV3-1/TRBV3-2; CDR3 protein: CASSIGQANYGYTF; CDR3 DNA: TGTGCCAGCAGCATAGGACAGGCTAACTATGGCTACACCTTC